Listed below are T cell receptor beta chains from one sample, sequenced in a study of CD8 T cells in Susac syndrome. TCRdb passed the immunoSEQ multiplex PCR reads through MiXCR, listing each CDR3 protein once. Seen here are around 120,000 distinct CDR3 sequences, 85% to 95% observed once, and the top ten hold approximately 0.093%. Sample: CD4+ T cells from PBMCs. These receptor sequences come from a human donor with multiple sclerosis. Each CDR3 is given with its conserved first and last residue. Fields, in order: J gene, D gene, clone size, V gene, CDR3 DNA, CDR3 protein. The D gene is left open where the match is weak. Size is omitted from some rows. Given values are once, few, many or a class for expanded clones.

TRBJ2-5 TRBD1 NA TRBV24-1 TGTGCCACCAGTGTGGTTTCAGGGGGTGTGGAGACCCAGTACTTC CATSVVSGGVETQYF
TRBJ2-3 TRBD1 once TRBV19 TGTGCCAGTTCTCAGGGGGCGATCGCAGATACGCAGTATTTT CASSQGAIADTQYF
TRBJ1-2 NA NA TRBV15 TGTGCCACCAGCAGAGATCTGGGGGGGTATGGCTACACCTTC CATSRDLGGYGYTF
TRBJ2-6 NA NA TRBV25-1 TGTGCCAGCAGTGACCCGGACAGTGCGTCTGGGGCCAACGTCCTGACTTTC CASSDPDSASGANVLTF
TRBJ2-2 NA NA TRBV12-1 TGTGCCAGCAGCATTTGGAACAGGGCCGGGGAGCTGTTTTTT CASSIWNRAGELFF
TRBJ2-5 TRBD2 NA TRBV5-1 TGCGCCAGCAGCCGCCTGGGGGCGGGGGGACAAGAGACCCAGTACTTC CASSRLGAGGQETQYF
TRBJ1-2 TRBD1 NA TRBV19 TGTGCCAGTAGTATCGCTAGTGCCGACAGGGGCACCTTC CASSIASADRGTF
TRBJ2-3 TRBD2 few TRBV25-1 TGTGCCAGCTCCCTGGGGGGGAGCACAGATACGCAGTATTTT CASSLGGSTDTQYF
TRBJ2-6 TRBD1 NA TRBV12-3/TRBV12-4 TGTGCCAGCAGTGCGGGACAGGGGACCGGGGCCAACGTCCTGACTTTC CASSAGQGTGANVLTF
TRBJ1-2 NA NA TRBV28 TGTGCCAGCAGTGTGAGTGGATTTAATGGCTACACCTTC CASSVSGFNGYTF
TRBJ1-2 TRBD1 NA TRBV12-3/TRBV12-4 TGTGCCAGCAGACGCGGACAGGGCGGCGTCTATGGCTACACCTTC CASRRGQGGVYGYTF
TRBJ2-3 NA once TRBV11-2 TGTGCCAGCAGCCTCCGTGAGGCAGATACGCAGTATTTT CASSLREADTQYF
TRBJ1-1 NA once TRBV12-3/TRBV12-4 TGTGCCAGCAGTATAGCAGGCGGGGAGACTGAAGCTTTCTTT CASSIAGGETEAFF
TRBJ2-2 NA NA TRBV6-5 TGTGCCAGCAGGGCAGTCCTCGGGGAGCTGTTTTTT CASRAVLGELFF
TRBJ2-3 TRBD2 NA TRBV12-5 TGTGCTAGTGGTTTGGCTAGCGGGGGGGCAGATACGCAGTATTTT CASGLASGGADTQYF
TRBJ1-1 NA NA TRBV12-3/TRBV12-4 TGTGCCAGCGGAACGATGAACACTGAAGCTTTCTTT CASGTMNTEAFF
TRBJ1-1 NA NA TRBV19 TGTGCCAGTAGTATACCCCCGCGACGACGGAACACTGAAGCTTTCTTT CASSIPPRRRNTEAFF
TRBJ2-6 NA once TRBV11-2 TGTGCCAGCAGCTTAGTACAGGCGAGCGGTCGGGCCAACGTCCTGACTTTC CASSLVQASGRANVLTF
TRBJ1-2 NA NA TRBV30 TGTGCCTGGACAGGGGCTAACTATGGCTACACCTTC CAWTGANYGYTF
TRBJ2-7 TRBD1 NA TRBV12-3/TRBV12-4 TGTGCCAGCAGTTTGCGACAGGGAAACTACGAGCAGTACTTC CASSLRQGNYEQYF
TRBJ2-6 TRBD1 NA TRBV28 TGTGCCAGCAACTCAGGGGGAACTGGGGCCAACGTCCTGACTTTC CASNSGGTGANVLTF
TRBJ2-6 NA NA TRBV7-6 TGTGCCAGCAGCGGCGTGATTGGACCTCGATTGCTCTCTGGGGCCAACGTCCTGACTTTC CASSGVIGPRLLSGANVLTF
TRBJ2-3 NA NA TRBV11-2 TGTGCCAGCAGCCAGCTTCGGTCTAGCACAGATACGCAGTATTTT CASSQLRSSTDTQYF
TRBJ2-2 TRBD1 NA TRBV4-1 TGCGCCAGCAGCCAAGATGAATCTACAGGGACAGTCGGGGAGCTGTTTTTT CASSQDESTGTVGELFF
TRBJ2-2 NA NA TRBV6-1 TGTGCCAGCAGTGTATATAGGCTGGAACTCACCGGGGAGCTGTTTTTT CASSVYRLELTGELFF
TRBJ2-7 NA NA TRBV5-1 TGCGCCAGCAGCTTGGGATCGGAACCCTACGAGCAGTACTTC CASSLGSEPYEQYF
TRBJ2-1 NA NA TRBV7-9 TGTGCCAGCAGCTGGGGCGGGGATTCCTACAATGAGCAGTTCTTC CASSWGGDSYNEQFF
TRBJ2-1 NA NA TRBV7-7 TGTGCTAGCAGCCCCATCCTTCGAAGCTCCTACAATGAGCAGTTCTTC CASSPILRSSYNEQFF
TRBJ2-7 TRBD1 NA TRBV19 TGTGCCAGTAGTACTCCGGGACAGATCTACGAGCAGTACTTC CASSTPGQIYEQYF
TRBJ2-3 TRBD1 NA TRBV7-9 TGTGCCAGCAGCCGCGGACAGGGAAGGACAGATACGCAGTATTTT CASSRGQGRTDTQYF
TRBJ1-4 NA NA TRBV9 TGTGCCAGCAGTATAGGGCGCGCAAATGAAAAACTGTTTTTT CASSIGRANEKLFF
TRBJ1-5 NA NA TRBV12-3/TRBV12-4 TGTGCCAGCACCCTCGAAGGGGCGCCTTATCAGCCCCAGCATTTT CASTLEGAPYQPQHF
TRBJ1-6 TRBD1 NA TRBV19 TGTGCCAGTAGTATAGGAGGGACAGGGGACTCACCCCTCCACTTT CASSIGGTGDSPLHF
TRBJ2-7 TRBD1 NA TRBV5-5 TGTGCCAGCAGGGCGGGACAGGGGGTGCGGGCCGAGCAGTACTTC CASRAGQGVRAEQYF
TRBJ1-2 TRBD1 NA TRBV6-5 TGTGCCAGCAGTTACTCCCTGACAGGGGTTTGGGGCTACACCTTC CASSYSLTGVWGYTF
TRBJ1-5 NA NA TRBV20-1 TGCAGTGCGGGGAGGTCTAGCAATCAGCCCCAGCATTTT CSAGRSSNQPQHF
TRBJ2-3 NA NA TRBV19 TGTGCCAGTAGTTCGACAGGTTACGATACGCAGTATTTT CASSSTGYDTQYF
TRBJ1-1 NA NA TRBV18 TGTGCCAGCTCACCACTCGGGAAACCAGGCACTGAAGCTTTCTTT CASSPLGKPGTEAFF
TRBJ2-1 TRBD2 NA TRBV19 TGTGCCAGTAGTATAGATCCTAGCGGCTCCTACAATGAGCAGTTCTTC CASSIDPSGSYNEQFF
TRBJ1-2 TRBD1 NA TRBV19 TGTGCCAGTCGGAGTATGGGGGACAGCTATGGCTACACCTTC CASRSMGDSYGYTF
TRBJ1-3 NA NA TRBV6-5 TGTGCCAGCAGTTACTCGACTAGGAAGGGGCACTCTGGAAACACCATATATTTT CASSYSTRKGHSGNTIYF
TRBJ2-7 NA NA TRBV3-1 TGTGCCAGCAGCCGGGAAGGGACGTTCCAGCAGTACTTC CASSREGTFQQYF
TRBJ1-3 TRBD1 NA TRBV6-5 TGTGCCAGCAGTTACTCGAGGGACAGTGGAGACACCATATATTTT CASSYSRDSGDTIYF